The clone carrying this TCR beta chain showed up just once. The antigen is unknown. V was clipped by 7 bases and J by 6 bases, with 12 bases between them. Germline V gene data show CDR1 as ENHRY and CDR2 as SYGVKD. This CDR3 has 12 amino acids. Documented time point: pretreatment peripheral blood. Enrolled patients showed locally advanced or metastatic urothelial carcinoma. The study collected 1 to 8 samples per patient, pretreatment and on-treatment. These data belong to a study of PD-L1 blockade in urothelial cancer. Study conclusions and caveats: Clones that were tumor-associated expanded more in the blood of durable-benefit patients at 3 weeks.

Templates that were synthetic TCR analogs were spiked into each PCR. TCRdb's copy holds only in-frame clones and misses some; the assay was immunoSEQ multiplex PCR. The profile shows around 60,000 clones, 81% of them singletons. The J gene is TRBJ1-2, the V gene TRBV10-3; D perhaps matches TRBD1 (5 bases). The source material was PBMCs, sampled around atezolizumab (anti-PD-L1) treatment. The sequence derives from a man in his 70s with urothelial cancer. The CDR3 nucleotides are TGTGCCATCACAACGGGGGGTAATGGCTACACCTTC. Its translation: CAITTGGNGYTF.